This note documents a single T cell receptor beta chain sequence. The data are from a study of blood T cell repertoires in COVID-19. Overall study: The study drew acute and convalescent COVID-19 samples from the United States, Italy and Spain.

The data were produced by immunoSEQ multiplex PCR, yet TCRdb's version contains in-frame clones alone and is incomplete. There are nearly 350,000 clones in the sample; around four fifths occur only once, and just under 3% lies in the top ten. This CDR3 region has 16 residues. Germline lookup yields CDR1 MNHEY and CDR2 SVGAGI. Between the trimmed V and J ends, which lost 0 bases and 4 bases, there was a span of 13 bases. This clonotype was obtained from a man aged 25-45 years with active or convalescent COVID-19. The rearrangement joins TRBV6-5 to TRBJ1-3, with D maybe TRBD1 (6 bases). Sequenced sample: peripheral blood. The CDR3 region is CASSYSQGITGNTIYF. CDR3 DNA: TGTGCCAGCAGTTACTCACAGGGAATCACCGGAAACACCATATATTTT.